The 5 T cell receptor beta chains presented below share a single source sample, sequenced in a study of T cells in Graves' hyperthyroidism and ophthalmopathy. TCR beta CDR3 regions were amplified from RNA. The HTBI primer set drove a first-round RT-PCR of the TCR CDR3. TCRdb re-analysed the multiplex PCR reads in MiXCR, keeping a single row per CDR3 protein. This sample carries approximately 250,000 distinct CDR3 sequences, around 25% of them seen once, and the ten largest clones take roughly 35%. Sequences were obtained from blood. The receptor source for this set is a woman in her thirties or forties with Graves' ophthalmopathy.

This clonotype has ten or more counts. V gene TRBV5-1 combines with J gene TRBJ1-5; perhaps TRBD1 as D (5 bases). Germline CDR1 SGHRS, CDR2 YFSETQ. This CDR3 has 16 amino acids. V was trimmed by 4 bases and J by 2 bases, leaving 16 bases between them. CDR3 nucleotide sequence: TGCGCCAGCAGCCCCCGGGGGGAAGAGGGCAATCAGCCCCAGCATTTT. The encoded protein is CASSPRGEEGNQPQHF. Complete variable domain (other parts from reference TRBV5-1 and TRBJ1-5): KAGVTQTPRYLIKTRGQQVTLSCSPISGHRSVSWYQQTPGQGLQFLFEYFSETQRNKGNFPGRFSGRQFSNSRSEMNVSTLELGDSALYLCASSPRGEEGNQPQHFGDGTRLSIL.

Ten or more counts support this clonotype. The chain uses TRBV28 and TRBJ2-7, with TRBD2 matching 16 bases. This CDR3 region has 17 residues. The J segment lost 0 bases and the V segment lost 5 bases, leaving 4 bases of the junction unmatched. Germline V gene data show CDR1 as MDHEN and CDR2 as SYDVKM. The CDR3 protein is CASSPGTSGRASYEQYF. CDR3 nucleotide sequence: TGTGCCAGCAGTCCCGGGACTAGCGGGAGGGCCTCCTACGAGCAGTACTTC.

About this clonotype: One base away lies a much larger clone, so this may be a sequencing read error. The rearrangement joins TRBV11-1 to TRBJ1-2, with 9 positions matching TRBD1. Germline V CDR1 and CDR2: SGHAT, FQDESV (reference sequence). The CDR3 extends over 16 amino acids. The CDR3 protein is CAISVTGTGISYGYTF. CDR3 in DNA: TGTGCCATCAGCGTAACCGGGACAGGGATAAGCTATGGCTACACCTTC.

There are a few counts of this clonotype. Given a much more abundant clone one base away, this may be a read error. This chain joins TRBV30 and TRBJ2-2, with D perhaps assigned TRBD1 or TRBD2 (6 bases each). Germline V gene data show CDR1 as GTSNPN and CDR2 as SVGIG (reference sequence). This CDR3 has 15 amino acids. CDR3 sequence: CVWSDWGASTGELFF. The CDR3 bases are TGTGTCTGGAGTGATTGGGGGGCATCGACCGGGGAGCTGTTTTTT.

The CDR3 DNA follows: TGTGCCAGCAGTTACGCCGGACTGCCGCCGAGGGAGACCCAGTACTTC. Amino acids: CASSYAGLPPRETQYF. This chain links TRBV6-5 with TRBJ2-5; possible D gene TRBD2, 5 bases. The CDR3 runs 16 residues. Germline CDR1 reads MNHEY; CDR2 reads SVGAGI. V lost 2 bases to trimming and J lost 5 bases, with 18 bases between them.